This T cell receptor beta chain stems from a study of blood T cell repertoires in COVID-19. Using immunoSEQ multiplex PCR, the repertoire was profiled, and TCRdb retains in-frame clones only, with some absent. The table lists around 51,000 clones, 65% to 90% of them singletons. Germline CDR1 and CDR2: LNHDA and SQIVND (reference sequence). The CDR3 loop spans 14 amino acids. With V trimmed by 4 bases and J by 5 bases, 2 bases remained unmatched. Specimen: peripheral blood. The TCR sequence derives from a woman aged 80 or over with acute or convalescent COVID-19. V usage is TRBV19 and J usage is TRBJ1-5; 10 bases are shared with TRBD1. The CDR3 DNA follows: TGTGCCAGTAGTACGACAGGGGGCGATCAGCCCCAGCATTTT. Translating it yields CASSTTGGDQPQHF.